This T cell receptor (beta chain) was sequenced for a study of cytomegalovirus exposure and HLA in healthy donors. The study's findings and limits: Published work reported that the classifier diagnosed cytomegalovirus status with high specificity and sensitivity.

CDR1 SGHKS and CDR2 YYEKEE come from the germline V gene (reference sequence). This CDR3 region has 11 residues. Between the trimmed V and J ends, which lost 2 bases and 4 bases, there was a span of 4 bases. As concerns this clone: Its antigen remains unknown.

Sequencing was performed with immunoSEQ multiplex PCR; in TCRdb, only in-frame clones are kept and a portion is missing. The table includes about 160,000 clones, over 85% detected once. The chain is built from TRBV5-5 and TRBJ2-7; D uncertain. The sequence came from a woman under 30 in good health and CMV-seropositive. Sequenced input: PBMCs. This CDR3 reads CASSFQYEQYF. The CDR3 DNA reads as TGTGCCAGCAGCTTCCAGTACGAGCAGTACTTC. The full variable domain, in which reference TRBV5-5 and TRBJ2-7 provide the parts outside the CDR3, is DAGVTQSPTHLIKTRGQQVTLRCSPISGHKSVSWYQQVLGQGPQFIFQYYEKEERGRGNFPDRFSARQFPNYSSELNVNALLLGDSALYLCASSFQYEQYFGPGTRLTVT.